This TCR beta chain originates from a study of blood T cell repertoires in COVID-19. About the study: The United States, Italy and Spain provided the acute and convalescent COVID-19 samples. Sources were T cells, B-cell-depleted T cells, or PBMCs; the material itself was cDNA or gDNA.

In the original workflow: Amplification with reference gene primers provided the estimates of nucleated cell counts. Sequenced by immunoSEQ multiplex PCR; TCRdb stores in-frame clones only, minus some. The V and J calls and clone size were taken over from that table, and D and trimming were inferred from the DNA. The sample records around 130,000 clones, less than 90% being singletons. CDR1 MDHEN and CDR2 SYDVKM come from the germline V gene. V was cut by 4 bases and J by 3 bases, with 4 bases left in between. The CDR3 consists of 11 residues. Many counts were recorded for this clone. The sample was peripheral blood. The receptor was isolated from a man aged 70-80 years with acute or convalescent COVID-19. V gene TRBV28 combines with J gene TRBJ2-7; D not resolved. This CDR3 is CASSSGYEQYF. CDR3 nucleotide sequence: TGTGCCAGCAGTTCAGGCTACGAGCAGTACTTC.